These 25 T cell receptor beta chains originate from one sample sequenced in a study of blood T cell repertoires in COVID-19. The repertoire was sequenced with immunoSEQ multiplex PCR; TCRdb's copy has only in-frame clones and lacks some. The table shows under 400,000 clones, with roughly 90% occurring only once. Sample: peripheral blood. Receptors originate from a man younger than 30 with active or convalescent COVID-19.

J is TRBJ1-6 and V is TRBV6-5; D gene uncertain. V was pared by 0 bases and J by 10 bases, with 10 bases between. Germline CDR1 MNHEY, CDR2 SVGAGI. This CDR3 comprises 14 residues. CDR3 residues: CASSYSRGGSPLHF. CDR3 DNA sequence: TGTGCCAGCAGTTACTCCCGGGGAGGGTCACCCCTCCACTTT.

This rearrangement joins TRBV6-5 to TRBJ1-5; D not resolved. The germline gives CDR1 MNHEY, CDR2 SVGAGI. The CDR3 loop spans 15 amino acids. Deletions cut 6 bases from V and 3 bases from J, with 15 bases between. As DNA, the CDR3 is TGTGCCAGCAGGCCTCCCGGCAACTACAATCAGCCCCAGCATTTT. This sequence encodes CASRPPGNYNQPQHF.

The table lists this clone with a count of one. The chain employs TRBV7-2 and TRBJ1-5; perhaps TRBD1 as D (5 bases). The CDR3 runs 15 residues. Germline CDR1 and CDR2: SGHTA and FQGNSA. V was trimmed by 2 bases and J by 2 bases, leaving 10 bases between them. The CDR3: CASSLSSGGNQPQHF. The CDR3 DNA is TGTGCCAGCAGCTTATCATCGGGGGGCAATCAGCCCCAGCATTTT.

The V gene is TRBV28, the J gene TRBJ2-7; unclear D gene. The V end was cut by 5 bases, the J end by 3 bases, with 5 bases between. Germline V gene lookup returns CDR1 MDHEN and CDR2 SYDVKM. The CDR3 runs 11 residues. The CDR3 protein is CASSPNYEQYF. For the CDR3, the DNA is TGTGCCAGCAGTCCCAACTACGAGCAGTACTTC.

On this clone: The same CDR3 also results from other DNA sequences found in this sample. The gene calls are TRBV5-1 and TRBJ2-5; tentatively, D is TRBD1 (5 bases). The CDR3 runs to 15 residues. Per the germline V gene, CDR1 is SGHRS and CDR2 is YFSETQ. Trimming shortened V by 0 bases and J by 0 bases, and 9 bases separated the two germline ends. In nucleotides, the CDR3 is TGCGCCAGCAGCTTGGTGGCAGGGTACCAAGAGACCCAGTACTTC. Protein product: CASSLVAGYQETQYF.

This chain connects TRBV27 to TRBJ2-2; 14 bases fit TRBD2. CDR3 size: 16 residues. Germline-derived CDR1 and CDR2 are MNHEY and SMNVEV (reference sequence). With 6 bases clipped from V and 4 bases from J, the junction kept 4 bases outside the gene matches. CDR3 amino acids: CASRGLAGVTTGELFF. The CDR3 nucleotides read TGTGCCAGCAGGGGACTAGCGGGGGTCACCACCGGGGAGCTGTTTTTT.

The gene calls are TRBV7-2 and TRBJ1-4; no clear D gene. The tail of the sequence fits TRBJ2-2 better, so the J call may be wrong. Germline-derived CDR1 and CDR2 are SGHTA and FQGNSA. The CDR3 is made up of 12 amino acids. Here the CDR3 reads CASSTPDRELFF. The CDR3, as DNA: TGTGCCAGCAGCACCCCTGACCGGGAGCTGTTTTTT.

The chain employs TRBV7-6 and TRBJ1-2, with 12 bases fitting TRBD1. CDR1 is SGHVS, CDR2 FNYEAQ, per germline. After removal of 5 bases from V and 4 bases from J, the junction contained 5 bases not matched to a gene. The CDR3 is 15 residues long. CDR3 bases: TGTGCCAGCAGCCAGTTGGGACAGGGGGCCTATGGCTACACCTTC. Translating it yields CASSQLGQGAYGYTF.

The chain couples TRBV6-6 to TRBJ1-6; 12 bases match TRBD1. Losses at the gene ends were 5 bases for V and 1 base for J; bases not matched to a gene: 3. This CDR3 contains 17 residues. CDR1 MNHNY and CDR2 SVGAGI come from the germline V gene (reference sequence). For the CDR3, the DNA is TGTGCCAGCAGTCGGGACAGGGGGCGGTCCTATAATTCACCCCTCCACTTT. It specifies CASSRDRGRSYNSPLHF.

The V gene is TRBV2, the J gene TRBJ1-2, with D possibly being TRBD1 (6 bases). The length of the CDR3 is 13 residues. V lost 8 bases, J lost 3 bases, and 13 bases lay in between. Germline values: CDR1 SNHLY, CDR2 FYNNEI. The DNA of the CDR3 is TGTGCCAGCCCCCGAGGGGGAGACTATGGCTACACCTTC. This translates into CASPRGGDYGYTF. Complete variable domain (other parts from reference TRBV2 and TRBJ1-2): EPEVTQTPSHQVTQMGQEVILRCVPISNHLYFYWYRQILGQKVEFLVSFYNNEISEKSEIFDDQFSVERPDGSNFTLKIRSTKLEDSAMYFCASPRGGDYGYTFGSGTRLTVV.

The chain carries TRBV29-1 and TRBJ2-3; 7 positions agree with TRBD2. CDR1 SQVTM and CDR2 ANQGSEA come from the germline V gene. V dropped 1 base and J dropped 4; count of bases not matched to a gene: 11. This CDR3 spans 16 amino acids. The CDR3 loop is CSVEGGRAGTADTQYF. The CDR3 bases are TGCAGCGTTGAAGGGGGTAGAGCGGGAACCGCAGATACGCAGTATTTT.

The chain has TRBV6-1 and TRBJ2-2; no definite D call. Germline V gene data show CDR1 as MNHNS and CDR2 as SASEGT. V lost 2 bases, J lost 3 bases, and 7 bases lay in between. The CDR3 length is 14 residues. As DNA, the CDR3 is TGTGCCAGCAGTGAAATTCTCGACACCGGGGAGCTGTTTTTT. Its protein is CASSEILDTGELFF.

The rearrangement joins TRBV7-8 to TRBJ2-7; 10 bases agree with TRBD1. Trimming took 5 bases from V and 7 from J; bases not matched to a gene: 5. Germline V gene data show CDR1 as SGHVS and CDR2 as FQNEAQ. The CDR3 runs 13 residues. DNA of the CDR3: TGTGCCAGCAGCACCCGGACAGGGGGAGAGCAGTACTTC. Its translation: CASSTRTGGEQYF.

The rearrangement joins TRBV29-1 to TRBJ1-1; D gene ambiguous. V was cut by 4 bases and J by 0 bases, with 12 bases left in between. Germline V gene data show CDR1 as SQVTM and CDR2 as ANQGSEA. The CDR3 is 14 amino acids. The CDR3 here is CSVALELMNTEAFF. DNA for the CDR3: TGCAGCGTTGCTTTGGAGTTAATGAACACTGAAGCTTTCTTT. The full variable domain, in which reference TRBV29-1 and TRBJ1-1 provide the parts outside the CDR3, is SAVISQKPSRDICQRGTSLTIQCQVDSQVTMMFWYRQQPGQSLTLIATANQGSEATYESGFVIDKFPISRPNLTFSTLTVSNMSPEDSSIYLCSVALELMNTEAFFGQGTRLTVV.

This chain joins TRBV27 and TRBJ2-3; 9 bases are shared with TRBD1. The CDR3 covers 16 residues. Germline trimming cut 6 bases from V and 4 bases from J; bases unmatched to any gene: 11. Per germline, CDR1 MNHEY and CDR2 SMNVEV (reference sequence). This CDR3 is CASSDRDRVGPDTQYF. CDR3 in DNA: TGTGCCAGCAGCGATCGGGACAGGGTAGGCCCAGATACGCAGTATTTT.

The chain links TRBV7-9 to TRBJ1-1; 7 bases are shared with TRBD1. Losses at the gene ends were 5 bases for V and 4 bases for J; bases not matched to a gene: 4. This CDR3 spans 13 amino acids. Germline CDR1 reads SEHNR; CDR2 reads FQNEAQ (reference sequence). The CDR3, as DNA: TGTGCCAGCAGCCCCGGGACAGTCACTGAAGCTTTCTTT. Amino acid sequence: CASSPGTVTEAFF.

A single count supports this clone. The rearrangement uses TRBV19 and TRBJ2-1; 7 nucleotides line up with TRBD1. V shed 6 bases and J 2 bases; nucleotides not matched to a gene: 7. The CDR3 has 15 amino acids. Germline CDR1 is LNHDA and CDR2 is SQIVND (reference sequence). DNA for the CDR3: TGTGCCAGTAGGAACGACAGGGCTACCTACAATGAGCAGTTCTTC. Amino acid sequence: CASRNDRATYNEQFF.

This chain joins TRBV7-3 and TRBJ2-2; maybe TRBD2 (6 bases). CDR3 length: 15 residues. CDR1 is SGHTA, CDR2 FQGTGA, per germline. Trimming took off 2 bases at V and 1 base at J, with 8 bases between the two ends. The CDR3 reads CASSLSGRNTGELFF. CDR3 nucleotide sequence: TGTGCCAGCAGCTTATCCGGGAGGAACACCGGGGAGCTGTTTTTT.

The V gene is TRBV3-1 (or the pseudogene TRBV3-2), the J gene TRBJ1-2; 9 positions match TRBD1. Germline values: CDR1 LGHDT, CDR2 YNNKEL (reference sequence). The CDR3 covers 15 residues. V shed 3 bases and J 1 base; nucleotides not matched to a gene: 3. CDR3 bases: TGTGCCAGCAGCCAGGGGACAGGGAGTAACTATGGCTACACCTTC. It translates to CASSQGTGSNYGYTF.

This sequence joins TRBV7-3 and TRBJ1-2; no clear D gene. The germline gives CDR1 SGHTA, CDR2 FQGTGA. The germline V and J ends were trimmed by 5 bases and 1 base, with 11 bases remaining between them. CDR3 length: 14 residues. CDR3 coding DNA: TGTGCCAGCAGCCCGGAGAAGGTTAACTATGGCTACACCTTC. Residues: CASSPEKVNYGYTF.

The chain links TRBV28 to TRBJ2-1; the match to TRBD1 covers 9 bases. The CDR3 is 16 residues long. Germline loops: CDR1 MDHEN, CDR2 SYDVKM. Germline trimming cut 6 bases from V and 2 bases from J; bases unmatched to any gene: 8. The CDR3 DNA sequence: TGTGCCAGCAGACCTGGACAGGGGACTACCTACAATGAGCAGTTCTTC. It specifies CASRPGQGTTYNEQFF. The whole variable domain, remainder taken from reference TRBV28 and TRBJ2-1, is DVKVTQSSRYLVKRTGEKVFLECVQDMDHENMFWYRQDPGLGLRLIYFSYDVKMKEKGDIPEGYSVSREKKERFSLILESASTNQTSMYLCASRPGQGTTYNEQFFGPGTRLTVL.

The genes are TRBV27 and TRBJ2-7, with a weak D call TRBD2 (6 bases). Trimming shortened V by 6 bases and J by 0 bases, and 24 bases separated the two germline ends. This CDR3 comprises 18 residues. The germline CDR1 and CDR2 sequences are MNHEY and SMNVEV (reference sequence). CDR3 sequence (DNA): TGTGCCAGCAGCCTAGAGTACCCCCGGGACTTATTCTCCTACGAGCAGTACTTC. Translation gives CASSLEYPRDLFSYEQYF.

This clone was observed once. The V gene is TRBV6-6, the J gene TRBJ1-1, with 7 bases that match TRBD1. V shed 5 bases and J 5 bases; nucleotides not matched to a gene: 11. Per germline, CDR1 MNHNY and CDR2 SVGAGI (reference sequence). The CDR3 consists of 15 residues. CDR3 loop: CASSKGAASLTEAFF. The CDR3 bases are TGTGCCAGCAGTAAGGGGGCAGCGTCGTTGACTGAAGCTTTCTTT.

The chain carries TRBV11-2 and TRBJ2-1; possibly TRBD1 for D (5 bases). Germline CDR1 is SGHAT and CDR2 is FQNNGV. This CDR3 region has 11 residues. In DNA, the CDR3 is TGTGCAAGACAGACCTGGACTGAGCAGTTCTTC. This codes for CARQTWTEQFF. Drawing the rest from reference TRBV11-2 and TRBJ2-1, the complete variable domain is EAGVAQSPRYKIIEKRQSVAFWCNPISGHATLYWYQQILGQGPKLLIQFQNNGVVDDSQLPKDRFSAERLKGVDSTLKIQPAKLEDSAVYLCARQTWTEQFFGPGTRLTVL.

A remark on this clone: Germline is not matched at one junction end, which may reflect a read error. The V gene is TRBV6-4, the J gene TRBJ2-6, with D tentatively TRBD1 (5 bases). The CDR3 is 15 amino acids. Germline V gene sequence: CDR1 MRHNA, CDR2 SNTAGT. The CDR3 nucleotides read TGTGCCAGCAGTGACCCATCGGTTGGGGCCAACGTGCTGACTTTC. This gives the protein CASSDPSVGANVLTF.